The clone carrying this T cell receptor beta chain has only a few counts. Its matching antigen is unknown. Samples came from axillary lymph nodes draining the breast cancer. The CDR3 spans 14 residues. Germline V lookup: CDR1 KGHSH, CDR2 LQKENI. This sample is drawn from a study of breast tumors, draining lymph nodes, adjacent tissues. Overall study findings and caveats: Tumor TCR diversity was below lymph nodes but above nontumor tissue. Luminal-like breast cancer showed significantly greater tumor-nontumor repertoire similarity than basal-like breast cancer did. The data were judged consistent with most tumor T cells coming from lymph node and expanding in tumor. The lymph node origin of tumor T cells was framed as consistent with a hypothesis, not demonstrated.

TCRdb used MiXCR to reprocess the multiplex PCR reads, holding one entry per CDR3 protein. The table includes under 250,000 distinct CDR3 sequences, 32% detected once. This chain links TRBV18 with TRBJ2-3, with 9 bases that match TRBD2. The sequence came from a female donor with breast cancer. Some clones in this sample may be carry-over from other donors' samples. Sequenced material: axillary lymph node tissue. CDR3 nucleotide sequence: TGTGCTTCCCCCGGACTAGCGCGCACAGATACGCAGTATTTT. Translated, it gives CASPGLARTDTQYF.